These T cell receptor beta chains were read from a single sample in a study of neurological immune-mediated disorders. MiXCR was run by TCRdb on the 5' RACE reads, yielding one entry per CDR3 protein. This table has approximately 15,000 distinct CDR3 sequences, approximately 21% appearing once. Sequenced material: PBMCs. The receptors come from a man over 45 in good health. CDR3s include the opening cysteine and the closing phenylalanine or tryptophan. D genes are given only for firm matches. Clone sizes are given selectively: once, few, many, or a class where the clone is expanded.

J gene: TRBJ2-1; V gene: TRBV5-1; D gene: TRBD2; clone size: NA; CDR3 DNA: TGCGCCAGCAGCTTGGGTAGCGGGAGCGGTCGCGATGAGCAGTTCTTC; CDR3 protein: CASSLGSGSGRDEQFF
J gene: TRBJ2-5; V gene: TRBV5-6; D gene: NA; clone size: many; CDR3 DNA: TGTGCCAGCAGCAACCGACAGGCGGTGGAGACCCAGTACTTC; CDR3 protein: CASSNRQAVETQYF
J gene: TRBJ2-2; V gene: TRBV20-1; D gene: TRBD2; clone size: many; CDR3 DNA: TGCAGTGCTAGACTCCAATGGACTAGCGGGAGGGGGGAGCTGTTTTTT; CDR3 protein: CSARLQWTSGRGELFF
J gene: TRBJ2-5; V gene: TRBV20-1; D gene: NA; clone size: NA; CDR3 DNA: TGCAGTGCCGCTTGGCTTGATCAAGAGACCCAGTACTTC; CDR3 protein: CSAAWLDQETQYF
J gene: TRBJ2-1; V gene: TRBV9; D gene: TRBD2; clone size: NA; CDR3 DNA: TGTGCCAGCAGCGCCAGCGGGAGGAGGGCTTGGGAGCAGTTCTTC; CDR3 protein: CASSASGRRAWEQFF
J gene: TRBJ2-3; V gene: TRBV29-1; D gene: NA; clone size: many; CDR3 DNA: TGCAGCGCCGGCCCCCTGAGCGCAGATACGCAGTATTTT; CDR3 protein: CSAGPLSADTQYF
J gene: TRBJ1-5; V gene: TRBV20-1; D gene: NA; clone size: many; CDR3 DNA: TGCAGTGCTTCGGAGTCTAGCAATCAGCCCCAGCATTTT; CDR3 protein: CSASESSNQPQHF
J gene: TRBJ1-5; V gene: TRBV9; D gene: TRBD1; clone size: once; CDR3 DNA: TGTGCCAGCAGCGTAGCCGGGACAGGGGTTCAGCCCCAGCATTTT; CDR3 protein: CASSVAGTGVQPQHF
J gene: TRBJ2-5; V gene: TRBV20-1; D gene: NA; clone size: many; CDR3 DNA: TGCAGTGCTATAGTCGGGGGGCTCTGGGAGACCCAGTACTTC; CDR3 protein: CSAIVGGLWETQYF
J gene: TRBJ2-1; V gene: TRBV20-1; D gene: NA; clone size: many; CDR3 DNA: TGCAGTGCTAGAGGCCCGAGCTCCGCCTTCTCAGCCTACAATGAGCAGTTCTTC; CDR3 protein: CSARGPSSAFSAYNEQFF
J gene: TRBJ2-2; V gene: TRBV5-6; D gene: NA; clone size: NA; CDR3 DNA: TGTGCCAGCAGCTTTATCGGGATAACCGGGGAGCTGTTTTTT; CDR3 protein: CASSFIGITGELFF
J gene: TRBJ2-1; V gene: TRBV20-1; D gene: NA; clone size: many; CDR3 DNA: TGCAGTGCTATCGCCAGCGCCCCGGTGCAGTTCTTC; CDR3 protein: CSAIASAPVQFF
J gene: TRBJ1-2; V gene: TRBV20-1; D gene: NA; clone size: medium-sized; CDR3 DNA: TGCAGTGCTAGAGTGATACCCGGATGGACGATTTATGGCTACACCTTC; CDR3 protein: CSARVIPGWTIYGYTF
J gene: TRBJ2-6; V gene: TRBV27; D gene: NA; clone size: many; CDR3 DNA: TGTGCCAGCAGACTACAATCGAGGGCCAACGTCCTGACTTTC; CDR3 protein: CASRLQSRANVLTF
J gene: TRBJ2-7; V gene: TRBV3-1; D gene: NA; clone size: many; CDR3 DNA: TGTGCCAGCAGCCAAGATTCCTTCCGCGAGCAGTACTTC; CDR3 protein: CASSQDSFREQYF
J gene: TRBJ2-3; V gene: TRBV7-2; D gene: TRBD2; clone size: NA; CDR3 DNA: TGTGCCAGCAGCTTAGCGCGGGGGGGCACAGATACGCAGTATTTT; CDR3 protein: CASSLARGGTDTQYF
J gene: TRBJ1-5; V gene: TRBV20-1; D gene: NA; clone size: many; CDR3 DNA: TGCAGTGCTAGAGCTGGGACTGCAAATCAGCCCCAGCATTTT; CDR3 protein: CSARAGTANQPQHF
J gene: TRBJ2-1; V gene: TRBV12-3/TRBV12-4; D gene: TRBD2; clone size: many; CDR3 DNA: TGTGCCAGCAGCCCATTGGGGGGGAGTAATGATGAGCAGTTCTTC; CDR3 protein: CASSPLGGSNDEQFF
J gene: TRBJ2-4; V gene: TRBV3-1; D gene: TRBD2; clone size: NA; CDR3 DNA: TGTGCCAGCAGCCAGGGAATTCCGGGACTAGCGGGACCACTAGCCAAAAACATTCAGTACTTC; CDR3 protein: CASSQGIPGLAGPLAKNIQYF
J gene: TRBJ1-6; V gene: TRBV6-6; D gene: NA; clone size: many; CDR3 DNA: TGTGCCAGCATTCTGGGGGGGGCAAGCTCCTATAATTCACCCCTCCACTTT; CDR3 protein: CASILGGASSYNSPLHF
J gene: TRBJ2-1; V gene: TRBV20-1; D gene: TRBD1; clone size: many; CDR3 DNA: TGCAGTGCTAGAGATTTTGGGACAGGGGTGTTGCGGCTGGGCGTTGAGCAGTTCTTC; CDR3 protein: CSARDFGTGVLRLGVEQFF
J gene: TRBJ1-1; V gene: TRBV20-1; D gene: NA; clone size: many; CDR3 DNA: TGCAGTGCTACCCGGCGTGTTAACACTGAAGCTTTCTTT; CDR3 protein: CSATRRVNTEAFF
J gene: TRBJ2-1; V gene: TRBV20-1; D gene: NA; clone size: many; CDR3 DNA: TGCAGTGCTAGAGCCCGGCGGCGGGACGTATTTAAGGATGAGCAGTTCTTC; CDR3 protein: CSARARRRDVFKDEQFF
J gene: TRBJ1-6; V gene: TRBV5-1; D gene: NA; clone size: many; CDR3 DNA: TGCGCCAGCAGCTTGGATTCGGGACTAAGGGCACCCCTCCACTTT; CDR3 protein: CASSLDSGLRAPLHF
J gene: TRBJ2-5; V gene: TRBV27; D gene: NA; clone size: many; CDR3 DNA: TGTGCCAGCAGTTTATCGGGAACAGAACAAGAGACCCAGTACTTC; CDR3 protein: CASSLSGTEQETQYF
J gene: TRBJ2-7; V gene: TRBV7-6; D gene: NA; clone size: medium-sized; CDR3 DNA: TGTGCCAGCAGCTCCCACCGGGACACCTCCTACGAGCAGTACTTC; CDR3 protein: CASSSHRDTSYEQYF
J gene: TRBJ1-1; V gene: TRBV12-3/TRBV12-4; D gene: NA; clone size: large; CDR3 DNA: TGTGCCAGCAGTTTAGGTGCAGGAACTGAAGCTTTCTTT; CDR3 protein: CASSLGAGTEAFF